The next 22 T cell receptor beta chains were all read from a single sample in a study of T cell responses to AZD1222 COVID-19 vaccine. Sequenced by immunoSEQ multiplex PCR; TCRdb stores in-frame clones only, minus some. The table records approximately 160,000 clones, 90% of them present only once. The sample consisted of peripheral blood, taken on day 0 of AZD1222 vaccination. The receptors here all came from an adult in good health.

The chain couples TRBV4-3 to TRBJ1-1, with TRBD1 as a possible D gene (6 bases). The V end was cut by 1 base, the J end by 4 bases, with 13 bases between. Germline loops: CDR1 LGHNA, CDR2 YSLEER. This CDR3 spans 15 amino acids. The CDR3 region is CASSQVGGLGTEAFF. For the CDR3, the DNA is TGCGCCAGCAGCCAAGTTGGGGGGCTGGGCACTGAAGCTTTCTTT.

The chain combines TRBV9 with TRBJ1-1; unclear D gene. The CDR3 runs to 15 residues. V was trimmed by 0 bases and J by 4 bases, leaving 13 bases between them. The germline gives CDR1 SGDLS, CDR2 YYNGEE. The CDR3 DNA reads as TGTGCCAGCAGCGTAGCTGAGGGCCGGGGCACTGAAGCTTTCTTT. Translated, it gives CASSVAEGRGTEAFF. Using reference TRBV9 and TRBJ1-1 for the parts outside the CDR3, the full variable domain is DSGVTQTPKHLITATGQRVTLRCSPRSGDLSVYWYQQSLDQGLQFLIQYYNGEERAKGNILERFSAQQFPDLHSELNLSSLELGDSALYFCASSVAEGRGTEAFFGQGTRLTVV.

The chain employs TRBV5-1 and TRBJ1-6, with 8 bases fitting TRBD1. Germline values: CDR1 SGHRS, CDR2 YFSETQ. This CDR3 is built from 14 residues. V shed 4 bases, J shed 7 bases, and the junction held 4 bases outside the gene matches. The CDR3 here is CASSTGQGNSPLHF. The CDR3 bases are TGCGCCAGCAGCACCGGACAGGGAAATTCACCCCTCCACTTT.

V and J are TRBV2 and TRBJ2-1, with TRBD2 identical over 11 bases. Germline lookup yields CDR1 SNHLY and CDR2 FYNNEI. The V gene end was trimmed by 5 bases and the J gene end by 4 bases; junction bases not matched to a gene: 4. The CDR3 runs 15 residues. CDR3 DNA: TGTGCCAGCAGTACTAGCGGGGGATCGTACAATGAGCAGTTCTTC. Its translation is CASSTSGGSYNEQFF.

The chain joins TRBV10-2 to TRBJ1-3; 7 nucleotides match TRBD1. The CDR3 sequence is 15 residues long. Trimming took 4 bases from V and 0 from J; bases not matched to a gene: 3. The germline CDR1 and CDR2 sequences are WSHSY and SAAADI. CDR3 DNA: TGCGCCAGCAGTGGACAGGGACCCTCTGGAAACACCATATATTTT. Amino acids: CASSGQGPSGNTIYF.

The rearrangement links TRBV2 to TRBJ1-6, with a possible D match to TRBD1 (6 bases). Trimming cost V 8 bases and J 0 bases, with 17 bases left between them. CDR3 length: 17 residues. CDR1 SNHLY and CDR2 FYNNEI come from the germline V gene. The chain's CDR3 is CASVPLKGDSYNSPLHF. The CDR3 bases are TGTGCCAGCGTGCCCCTTAAGGGGGACTCCTATAATTCACCCCTCCACTTT.

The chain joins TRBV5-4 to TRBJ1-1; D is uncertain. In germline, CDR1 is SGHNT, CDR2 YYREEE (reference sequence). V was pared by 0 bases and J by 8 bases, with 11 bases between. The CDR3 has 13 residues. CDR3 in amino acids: CASSLAVTGEAFF. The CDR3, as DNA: TGTGCCAGCAGCTTGGCGGTCACCGGAGAAGCTTTCTTT.

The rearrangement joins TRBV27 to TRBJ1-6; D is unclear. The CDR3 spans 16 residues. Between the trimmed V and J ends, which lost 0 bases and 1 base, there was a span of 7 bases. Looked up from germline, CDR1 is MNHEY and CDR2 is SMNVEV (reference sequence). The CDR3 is CASSLSGDSYNSPLHF. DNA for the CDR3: TGTGCCAGCAGTTTATCCGGGGATTCCTATAATTCACCCCTCCACTTT.

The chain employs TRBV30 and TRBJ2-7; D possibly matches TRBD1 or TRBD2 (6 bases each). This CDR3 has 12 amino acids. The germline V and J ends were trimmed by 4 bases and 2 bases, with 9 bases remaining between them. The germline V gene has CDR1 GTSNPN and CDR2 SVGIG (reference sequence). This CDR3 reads CAWNRGAYEQYF. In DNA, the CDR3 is TGTGCCTGGAATAGGGGGGCCTACGAGCAGTACTTC.

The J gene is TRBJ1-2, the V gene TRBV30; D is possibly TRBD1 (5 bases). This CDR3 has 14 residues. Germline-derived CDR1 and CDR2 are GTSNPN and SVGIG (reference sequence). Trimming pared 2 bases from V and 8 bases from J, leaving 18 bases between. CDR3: CAWSLLTDSLGYTF. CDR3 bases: TGTGCCTGGAGTCTCTTGACAGACTCCTTAGGCTACACCTTC.

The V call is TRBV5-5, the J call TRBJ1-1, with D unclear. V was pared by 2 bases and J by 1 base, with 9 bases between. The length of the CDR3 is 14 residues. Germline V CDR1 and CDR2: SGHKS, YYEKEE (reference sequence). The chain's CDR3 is CASSLYSPNTEAFF. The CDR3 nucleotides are TGTGCCAGCAGCTTATACAGTCCGAACACTGAAGCTTTCTTT.

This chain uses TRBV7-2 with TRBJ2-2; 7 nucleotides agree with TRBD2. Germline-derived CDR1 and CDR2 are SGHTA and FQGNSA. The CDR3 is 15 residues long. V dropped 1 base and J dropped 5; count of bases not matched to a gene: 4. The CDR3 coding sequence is TGTGCCAGCAGCTTAGGTCTAGCGGTGACCGGGGAGCTGTTTTTT. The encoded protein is CASSLGLAVTGELFF.

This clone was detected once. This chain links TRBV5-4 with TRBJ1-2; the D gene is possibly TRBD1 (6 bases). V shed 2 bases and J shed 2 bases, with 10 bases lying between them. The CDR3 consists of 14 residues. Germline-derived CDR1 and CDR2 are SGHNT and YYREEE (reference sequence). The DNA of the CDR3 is TGTGCCAGCAGCTTAACCGGGGGCAACTATGGCTACACCTTC. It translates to CASSLTGGNYGYTF.

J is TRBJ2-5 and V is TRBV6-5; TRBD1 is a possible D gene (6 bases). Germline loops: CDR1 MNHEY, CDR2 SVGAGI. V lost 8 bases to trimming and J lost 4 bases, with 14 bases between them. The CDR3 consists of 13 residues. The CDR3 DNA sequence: TGTGCCAGCGACAGGTATGGGCGAGAGACCCAGTACTTC. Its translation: CASDRYGRETQYF.

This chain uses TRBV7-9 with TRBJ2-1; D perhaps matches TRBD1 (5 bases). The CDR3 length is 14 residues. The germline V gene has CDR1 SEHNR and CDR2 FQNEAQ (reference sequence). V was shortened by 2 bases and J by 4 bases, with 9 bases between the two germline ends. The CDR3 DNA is TGTGCCAGCAGCTTACAGGGATGGTACAATGAGCAGTTCTTC. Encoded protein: CASSLQGWYNEQFF.

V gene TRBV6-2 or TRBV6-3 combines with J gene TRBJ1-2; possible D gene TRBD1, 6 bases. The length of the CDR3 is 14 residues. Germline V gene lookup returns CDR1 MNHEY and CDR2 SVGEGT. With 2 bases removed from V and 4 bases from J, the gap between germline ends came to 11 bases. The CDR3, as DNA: TGTGCCAGCAGTTACGGCAGGGGATTCTATGGCTACACCTTC. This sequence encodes CASSYGRGFYGYTF.

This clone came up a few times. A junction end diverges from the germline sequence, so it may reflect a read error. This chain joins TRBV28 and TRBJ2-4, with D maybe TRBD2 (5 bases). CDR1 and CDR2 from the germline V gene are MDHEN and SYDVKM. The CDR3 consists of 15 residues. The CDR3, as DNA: TGTGCCAGTAGTTTGGCAGGACCGGGGTTCGGCATTCAGTACTTC. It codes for CASSLAGPGFGIQYF.

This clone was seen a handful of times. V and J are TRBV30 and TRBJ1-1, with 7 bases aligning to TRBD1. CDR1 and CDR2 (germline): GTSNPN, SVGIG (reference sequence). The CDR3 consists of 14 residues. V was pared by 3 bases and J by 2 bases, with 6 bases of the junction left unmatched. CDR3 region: CAWSKTGLNTEAFF. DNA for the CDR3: TGTGCCTGGAGCAAGACAGGGCTAAACACTGAAGCTTTCTTT.

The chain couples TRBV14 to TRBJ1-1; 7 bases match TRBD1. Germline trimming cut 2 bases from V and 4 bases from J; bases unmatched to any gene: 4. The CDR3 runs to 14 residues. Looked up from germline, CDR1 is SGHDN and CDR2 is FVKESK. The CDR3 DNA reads TGTGCCAGCAGCCAACAGGGGGGGATCACTGAAGCTTTCTTT. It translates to CASSQQGGITEAFF.

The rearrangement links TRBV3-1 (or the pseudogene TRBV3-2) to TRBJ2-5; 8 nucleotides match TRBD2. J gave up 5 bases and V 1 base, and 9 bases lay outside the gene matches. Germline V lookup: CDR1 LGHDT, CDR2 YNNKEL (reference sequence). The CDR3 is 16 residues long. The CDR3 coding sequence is TGTGCCAGCAGCCAAGCCGACGGGGGGGCGTCCGAGACCCAGTACTTC. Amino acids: CASSQADGGASETQYF.

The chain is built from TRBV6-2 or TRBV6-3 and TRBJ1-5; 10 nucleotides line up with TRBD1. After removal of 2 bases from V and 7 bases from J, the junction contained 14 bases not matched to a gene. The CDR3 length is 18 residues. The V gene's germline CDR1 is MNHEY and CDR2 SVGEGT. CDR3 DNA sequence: TGTGCCAGCAGTTACACTTTGCCTCGGGACAGGGGAAGACAGCCCCAGCATTTT. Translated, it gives CASSYTLPRDRGRQPQHF.

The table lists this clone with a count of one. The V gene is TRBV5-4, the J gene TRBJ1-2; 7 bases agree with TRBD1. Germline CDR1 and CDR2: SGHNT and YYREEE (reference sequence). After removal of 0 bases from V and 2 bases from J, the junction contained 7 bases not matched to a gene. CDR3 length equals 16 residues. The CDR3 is CASSLGKGGANYGYTF. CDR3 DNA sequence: TGTGCCAGCAGCTTGGGGAAAGGGGGCGCGAACTATGGCTACACCTTC.